This TCR beta chain was recovered during a study of cytomegalovirus exposure and HLA in healthy donors. Study-wide results and caveats: According to an earlier analysis, most TCR beta V segments yielded productive rearrangements about 87% or about 30% of the time.

The PCR employed 60 Vbeta primers together with 13 Jbeta primers. Generated by immunoSEQ multiplex PCR, the TCRdb table keeps only in-frame clones and is missing some. The table includes about 120,000 clones, 15% detected once. This clone has just a few counts. Its target is unknown. Trimming removed 9 bases at V and 3 bases at J, with 11 bases between. CDR1 and CDR2 (germline): SNHLY, FYNNEI. CDR3 length: 12 residues. The TCR originated in a woman aged 18-29 years in good health and CMV-seronegative. The sequencing sample was made of PBMCs. The gene calls are TRBV2 and TRBJ1-1; weak D call: TRBD1 (5 bases). CDR3 sequence reads: CASSGGDTEAFF. In DNA form, the CDR3 reads TGTGCCAGTTCTGGGGGGGACACTGAAGCTTTCTTT.